Listed here are 32 T cell receptor beta chains from one sample, sequenced in a study of blood T cell repertoires in COVID-19. TCRdb's copy holds only in-frame clones and misses some; the assay was immunoSEQ multiplex PCR. The table lists approximately 300,000 clones, roughly 89% of them singletons. Input material: PBMCs or T cells enriched from blood (not recorded which). These receptors were collected from a man aged 60 to 69 who had recovered from COVID-19.

This clone was recorded once. V and J are TRBV5-8 and TRBJ1-2, with D maybe TRBD1 (5 bases). V gave up 2 bases and J gave up 7 bases, with 12 bases separating them. Germline V gene lookup returns CDR1 SGHTS and CDR2 YDEGEE. The CDR3 consists of 13 residues. The CDR3 loop is CASSFDRGSGYTF. In DNA, the CDR3 is TGTGCCAGCAGCTTTGATAGGGGATCTGGCTACACCTTC. Drawing the rest from reference TRBV5-8 and TRBJ1-2, the complete variable domain is EAGVTQSPTHLIKTRGQQATLRCSPISGHTSVYWYQQALGLGLQFLLWYDEGEERNRGNFPPRFSGRQFPNYSSELNVNALELEDSALYLCASSFDRGSGYTFGSGTRLTVV.

The CDR3 sequence is CASSLMARGAYGYTF. CDR3 coding DNA: TGTGCCAGCAGCTTAATGGCCCGGGGGGCGTATGGCTACACCTTC. J is TRBJ1-2 and V is TRBV7-9; D may be TRBD1 (6 bases). Germline CDR1 reads SEHNR; CDR2 reads FQNEAQ (reference sequence). V was clipped by 2 bases and J by 5 bases, with 15 bases between them. The CDR3 length is 15 residues.

This rearrangement joins TRBV5-1 to TRBJ2-7; D gene unclear. The CDR3 totals 14 residues. Trimming stripped 5 bases from V and 0 bases from J, with 12 bases between. The germline CDR1 and CDR2 sequences are SGHRS and YFSETQ. CDR3 bases: TGCGCCAGCAGGCGGCTGATCAGCTCCTACGAGCAGTACTTC. It specifies CASRRLISSYEQYF. The whole variable domain, filled in from reference TRBV5-1 and TRBJ2-7, reads KAGVTQTPRYLIKTRGQQVTLSCSPISGHRSVSWYQQTPGQGLQFLFEYFSETQRNKGNFPGRFSGRQFSNSRSEMNVSTLELGDSALYLCASRRLISSYEQYFGPGTRLTVT.

The J gene is TRBJ2-7, the V gene TRBV5-1; 15 bases agree with TRBD2. J lost 4 bases, V lost 4 bases, and 3 bases had no gene match. The CDR3 is 15 residues long. Germline V lookup: CDR1 SGHRS, CDR2 YFSETQ. The CDR3 here is CASSGGLAGGYEQYF. The CDR3 DNA reads TGCGCCAGCAGCGGAGGACTAGCGGGAGGGTACGAGCAGTACTTC.

This clone appeared a single time. V gene TRBV18 combines with J gene TRBJ2-1, with D maybe TRBD2 (7 bases). The CDR3 length is 19 residues. V was trimmed by 2 bases and J by 3 bases, leaving 23 bases between them. Germline V gene lookup returns CDR1 KGHSH and CDR2 LQKENI. The CDR3 coding sequence is TGTGCCAGCTCACCATCTGTCCCGGGGAGGGGGGACTTCTACAATGAGCAGTTCTTC. Amino acids: CASSPSVPGRGDFYNEQFF.

The gene calls are TRBV6-6 and TRBJ1-1; tentative D call: TRBD1 (5 bases). This CDR3 has 13 residues. V lost 6 bases and J 6 bases, leaving 14 bases between the germline ends. Germline CDR1 reads MNHNY; CDR2 reads SVGAGI (reference sequence). The DNA for the CDR3 is TGTGCCAGCAGCGCTACCAGGGATGCTGAAGCTTTCTTT. It yields the protein CASSATRDAEAFF.

V and J are TRBV24-1 and TRBJ1-2; 9 bases fit TRBD1. CDR3 length: 16 amino acids. Unmatched junction bases numbered 10, after V lost 3 bases and J lost 6 bases. CDR1 is KGHDR and CDR2 is SFDVKD in the germline V gene. CDR3 in amino acids: CATSDPHRGPLDGYTF. CDR3 DNA: TGTGCCACCAGTGATCCCCACAGGGGGCCCTTAGATGGCTACACCTTC.

CDR3 in DNA: TGCGCCAGCAGCTCCGGACAGGGGGCCGAGACCCAGTACTTC. This sequence encodes CASSSGQGAETQYF. The chain uses TRBV5-1 and TRBJ2-5; 11 bases agree with TRBD1. Germline trimming cut 3 bases from V and 5 bases from J; bases unmatched to any gene: 3. The CDR3 extends over 14 amino acids. Germline V gene lookup returns CDR1 SGHRS and CDR2 YFSETQ.

The chain carries TRBV28 and TRBJ2-5; 10 nucleotides agree with TRBD2. The junction had 11 bases not matched to a gene; V was cut back by 6 bases and J by 7 bases. The CDR3 extends over 15 amino acids. CDR1 and CDR2 from the germline V gene are MDHEN and SYDVKM. DNA of the CDR3: TGTGCCAGCAGATCCTGGAGCGGGGGGGGAGGGACCCAGTACTTC. This codes for CASRSWSGGGGTQYF.

The chain employs TRBV10-3 and TRBJ1-4; 11 positions agree with TRBD1. The germline CDR1 and CDR2 sequences are ENHRY and SYGVKD. Losses at the gene ends were 0 bases for V and 7 bases for J; bases not matched to a gene: 13. The CDR3 length is 19 residues. CDR3 loop: CAISESFGTGGDRSEKLFF. The CDR3 nucleotides read TGTGCCATCAGTGAGTCCTTTGGGACAGGGGGTGACAGGAGTGAAAAACTGTTTTTT.

The CDR3 loop reads CASSGPSGWDNSPLHF. The CDR3, as DNA: TGTGCCAGCAGTGGTCCTTCGGGGTGGGATAATTCACCCCTCCACTTT. V usage is TRBV2 and J usage is TRBJ1-6; the D is unclear. Trimming took 4 bases from V and 5 from J, leaving 15 bases between them. The length of the CDR3 is 16 residues. CDR1 SNHLY and CDR2 FYNNEI come from the germline V gene.

This sequence joins TRBV2 and TRBJ2-2, with 9 bases identical to TRBD1. The CDR3 contains 15 residues. V lost 8 bases and J lost 3; bases outside the gene matches: 7. Germline assignment: CDR1 SNHLY and CDR2 FYNNEI. For the CDR3, the DNA is TGTGCCAGCGTGTGGGACAGGGCATACACCGGGGAGCTGTTTTTT. It yields the protein CASVWDRAYTGELFF.

The rearrangement uses TRBV3-1 (or the pseudogene TRBV3-2) and TRBJ2-7; 8 bases agree with TRBD1. J was trimmed by 4 bases and V by 4 bases; bases with no gene match: 6. CDR1 LGHDT and CDR2 YNNKEL come from the germline V gene (reference sequence). This CDR3 has 14 amino acids. The CDR3 sequence is CASSLTQGAYEQYF. The CDR3 region has the DNA TGTGCCAGCAGCCTCACGCAGGGGGCATACGAGCAGTACTTC.

The V and J genes are TRBV27 and TRBJ2-5, with 11 bases aligning to TRBD1. CDR3 size: 15 residues. Germline V CDR1 and CDR2: MNHEY, SMNVEV (reference sequence). The ends lost 3 bases at V and 6 bases at J; junction bases unmatched: 6. The CDR3 bases are TGTGCCAGCAGTTTTGGGACAGGGGGAATAAAGACCCAGTACTTC. It codes for CASSFGTGGIKTQYF.

The chain employs TRBV6-5 and TRBJ1-5; D perhaps matches TRBD1 (6 bases). CDR3 length: 15 amino acids. The germline V and J ends were trimmed by 6 bases and 0 bases, with 12 bases remaining between them. Germline CDR1 MNHEY, CDR2 SVGAGI. The CDR3 is CASRTGQSSNQPQHF. The CDR3 DNA reads as TGTGCCAGCAGAACCGGACAGAGTAGCAATCAGCCCCAGCATTTT.

The chain employs TRBV6-5 and TRBJ2-3; 10 nucleotides line up with TRBD2. The junction had 6 bases not matched to a gene; V was cut back by 2 bases and J by 4 bases. The germline gives CDR1 MNHEY, CDR2 SVGAGI. The CDR3 loop spans 16 amino acids. The DNA for the CDR3 is TGTGCCAGCAGTTACGGTCTAGCGGGAGTGGCAGATACGCAGTATTTT. It yields the protein CASSYGLAGVADTQYF.

The chain recombines TRBV5-1 with TRBJ2-5; 7 positions agree with TRBD2. In germline, CDR1 is SGHRS, CDR2 YFSETQ. CDR3 length: 13 amino acids. After removal of 2 bases from V and 4 bases from J, the junction contained 2 bases not matched to a gene. DNA of the CDR3: TGCGCCAGCAGCTTAGCGGGATCAGAGACCCAGTACTTC. Translated: CASSLAGSETQYF.

CDR3 sequence (DNA): TGTGCCAGCGGACGCCTTGCTAGCGACACAGATACGCAGTATTTT. It encodes CASGRLASDTDTQYF. The chain links TRBV9 to TRBJ2-3; possibly TRBD2 for D (6 bases). In germline, CDR1 is SGDLS, CDR2 YYNGEE. Trimming removed 7 bases at V and 2 bases at J, with 17 bases between. This CDR3 is 15 amino acids long.

The chain employs TRBV28 and TRBJ2-7; TRBD2 matches at 9 bases. V was pared by 4 bases and J by 3 bases, with 4 bases of the junction left unmatched. This CDR3 has 14 residues. The germline V gene encodes CDR1 MDHEN and CDR2 SYDVKM. CDR3 sequence reads: CASSYSGSGYEQYF. CDR3 coding DNA: TGTGCCAGCAGTTATAGCGGGAGCGGCTACGAGCAGTACTTC.

V is TRBV5-5 and J is TRBJ2-5, with a possible D match to TRBD2 (5 bases). The CDR3 length is 12 residues. Between the trimmed V and J ends, which lost 4 bases and 5 bases, there was a span of 9 bases. Germline CDR1 SGHKS, CDR2 YYEKEE (reference sequence). CDR3: CASSLGVETQYF. CDR3 in DNA: TGTGCCAGCAGCCTCGGGGTGGAGACCCAGTACTTC.

CDR3 bases: TGTGCCAGCAGCTTAGGCCGGGGGAGATCGGGGAATGAGCAGTTCTTC. Translated: CASSLGRGRSGNEQFF. The V gene is TRBV7-2, the J gene TRBJ2-1; D may be TRBD2 (6 bases). The ends were cut back, 1 base at V and 7 bases at J, with 17 bases in the middle. Germline V lookup: CDR1 SGHTA, CDR2 FQGNSA. The CDR3 loop spans 16 amino acids.

The chain joins TRBV4-2 to TRBJ2-7, with 8 bases fitting TRBD1. Germline V gives CDR1 LGHNA, CDR2 YNFKEQ. The CDR3 sequence is 13 residues long. V lost 3 bases and J lost 7; bases outside the gene matches: 5. The CDR3 region is CASSQSGGREQYF. In DNA form, the CDR3 reads TGTGCCAGCAGCCAGTCAGGGGGCAGGGAGCAGTACTTC.

The chain couples TRBV5-1 to TRBJ2-1; 8 bases fit TRBD1. J gave up 9 bases and V 3 bases, and 8 bases lay outside the gene matches. This CDR3 has 14 residues. Germline assignment: CDR1 SGHRS and CDR2 YFSETQ. CDR3 bases: TGCGCCAGCAGCTCTGGACAGGGTTTTTCTGAGCAGTTCTTC. Amino acid sequence: CASSSGQGFSEQFF.

The chain couples TRBV2 to TRBJ2-3; 7 bases map to TRBD2. Germline V gives CDR1 SNHLY, CDR2 FYNNEI. This CDR3 has 17 residues. V was clipped by 6 bases and J by 0 bases; unmatched bases: 12. The CDR3 bases are TGTGCCAGCAGGGGAGGGGAGCGGGTCCCCAGCACAGATACGCAGTATTTT. Its translation is CASRGGERVPSTDTQYF. The full variable domain, completed using reference TRBV2 and TRBJ2-3, is EPEVTQTPSHQVTQMGQEVILRCVPISNHLYFYWYRQILGQKVEFLVSFYNNEISEKSEIFDDQFSVERPDGSNFTLKIRSTKLEDSAMYFCASRGGERVPSTDTQYFGPGTRLTVL.

The chain combines TRBV28 with TRBJ1-1; D is perhaps TRBD1 (6 bases). This CDR3 spans 14 amino acids. V lost 5 bases and J lost 3, with 13 bases in between. Germline V gene lookup returns CDR1 MDHEN and CDR2 SYDVKM. DNA of the CDR3: TGTGCCAGCAGTCTCCGGACAGAATACACTGAAGCTTTCTTT. Its translation is CASSLRTEYTEAFF.

V gene TRBV6-5 combines with J gene TRBJ2-5; 13 positions match TRBD2. The CDR3 has 16 residues. J gave up 4 bases and V 0 bases, and 2 bases lay outside the gene matches. The germline gives CDR1 MNHEY, CDR2 SVGAGI. CDR3 loop: CASSYSGLAGVETQYF. CDR3 in DNA: TGTGCCAGCAGTTACTCCGGACTAGCGGGAGTAGAGACCCAGTACTTC.

This clone was counted only a few times. The chain has TRBV4-2 and TRBJ1-3, with a tentative D call TRBD1 (6 bases). The CDR3 runs to 18 residues. V was trimmed by 3 bases and J by 0 bases, leaving 18 bases between them. Germline V CDR1 and CDR2: LGHNA, YNFKEQ. DNA of the CDR3: TGTGCCAGCAGCCATGGGTATGGAGACAGGAACTCTGGAAACACCATATATTTT. It encodes CASSHGYGDRNSGNTIYF.

The V call is TRBV4-2, the J call TRBJ2-1, with 12 bases identical to TRBD2. Trimming took 7 bases from V and 6 from J; bases not matched to a gene: 7. The CDR3 sequence is 15 residues long. Germline loops: CDR1 LGHNA, CDR2 YNFKEQ. The CDR3 reads CASTSGRDLINEQFF. In DNA form, the CDR3 reads TGTGCCAGCACTAGCGGGAGGGACTTGATCAATGAGCAGTTCTTC.

CDR3 nucleotides: TGTGCCAGCAGTTCGACAGGGTTCCATGGCTACACCTTC. Translated, it gives CASSSTGFHGYTF. V and J are TRBV5-5 and TRBJ1-2; 7 bases match TRBD1. This CDR3 has 13 residues. Unmatched junction bases numbered 7, after V lost 5 bases and J lost 6 bases. Germline V lookup: CDR1 SGHKS, CDR2 YYEKEE (reference sequence).

This chain joins TRBV28 and TRBJ2-7; 7 bases line up with TRBD1. The germline V gene encodes CDR1 MDHEN and CDR2 SYDVKM. The CDR3 is 15 residues long. Trimming cost V 3 bases and J 0 bases; bases outside gene matches: 5. For the CDR3, the DNA is TGTGCCAGCAGTTTTGGACAGGCCTCCTCCTACGAGCAGTACTTC. As protein: CASSFGQASSYEQYF.

The V gene is TRBV7-9, the J gene TRBJ1-5, with 9 bases matching TRBD1. Germline CDR1 SEHNR, CDR2 FQNEAQ (reference sequence). The CDR3 is 17 residues long. V lost 7 bases, J lost 6 bases, and 16 bases stayed unmatched. CDR3 loop: CASNSDRGFLGSQPQHF. In nucleotides, the CDR3 is TGTGCCAGCAACAGCGACAGGGGGTTTCTTGGGAGTCAGCCCCAGCATTTT. Full variable domain (outside the CDR3, taken from reference TRBV7-9 and TRBJ1-5): DTGVSQNPRHKITKRGQNVTFRCDPISEHNRLYWYRQTLGQGPEFLTYFQNEAQLEKSRLLSDRFSAERPKGSFSTLEIQRTEQGDSAMYLCASNSDRGFLGSQPQHFGDGTRLSIL.

To note about this clone: Distinct nucleotide sequences in the sample also encode this CDR3. The chain joins TRBV5-1 to TRBJ1-1; possibly TRBD1 for D (5 bases). Germline V CDR1 and CDR2: SGHRS, YFSETQ. V was pared by 2 bases and J by 1 base, with 6 bases between. The CDR3 covers 13 residues. CDR3 sequence reads: CASSFGQNTEAFF. In DNA, the CDR3 is TGCGCCAGCAGCTTCGGACAGAACACTGAAGCTTTCTTT.